Sequencing of this T cell receptor beta chain was carried out in a study of T-cell memory formation after mild COVID-19 (dated by TCRdb to about 2021). For the study in its entirety: TCR sequence clusters from the two donors were found to be largely donor specific. Two young, previously healthy adult volunteers, one female and one male, were included in the cohort. In two donors, T-cell clones that expanded and contracted after mild COVID-19 were followed by sequencing TCRalpha and TCRbeta repertoires longitudinally. General conclusions and limits of the study: The second-wave clones that peaked on day 37 were not confirmed to be SARS-CoV-2 specific. Balanced CD4/CD8 phenotypes were observed for clones contracting from day 15 to 85, whereas a bias towards CD4+ was observed for a second wave of clones expanding from day 15 to 37. The study covered only two mild cases, and larger cohorts including severe cases with pre-infection samples were considered necessary. The detection of some responding clones in pre-infection memory suggests that pre-existing cross-reactive memory T cells joined the SARS-CoV-2 response. Contracting CD4+ clones appeared mostly in the CM and EM memory subsets, whereas CD8+ clones were enriched in EMRA.

Only a few counts were recorded for this clonotype. The target of this receptor is not known. Base quality data are lacking; no much larger clone is found one base away. The CDR3 starts with the cysteine, ends with the phenylalanine, and has 14 residues. Only the CDR3 DNA stays, 42 bases, in frame from base 1. CDR1 SGHTA and CDR2 FQGNSA were looked up in the germline V gene. V is pared back by 3 bases and J by 6 bases, with 12 bases lying between the germline termini. PBMCs were isolated by Ficoll-Paque density gradient centrifugation. Sequencing instrument: Illumina NovaSeq 6000. TCRalpha and TCRbeta cDNA libraries were constructed by 5'RACE with constant-segment primers, with sample barcodes and unique molecular identifiers being introduced. Trizol reagent was used to extract RNA from every sample. Amplification of the libraries took two PCR steps, and the second step added a second sample barcode plus Illumina TruSeq adapters. Sequencing of libraries was performed on an Illumina NovaSeq with 2 x 150 bp paired-end reads. The paper's data handling went like this. The reads were demultiplexed and collapsed into UMI-guided consensus sequences using migec v1.2.7. With mixcr v2.1.11, UMI consensuses were aligned to TRA and TRB V and J templates and assembled into clonotypes. A clonotype was counted as expanded or contracted only if both edgeR and NoisET called the change significant, with noise models trained on biological replicates. For edgeR calls, the cutoffs were a false discovery rate-adjusted p below 0.01 and a log2 fold-change threshold of 1. As an exploratory analysis of dynamics, max-normalized trajectories of the 1000 most abundant clonotypes were examined by PCA with hierarchical clustering. Separately sequenced CD4+ and CD8+ repertoires were used to assign the CD4 or CD8 phenotype of responding clones. TCRdb passed the public sequencing reads through fastp at Q25 and MiXCR, retaining productive beta sequences. Every entry covers one CDR3 protein and lists the most common genes and DNA from its rows. TCRdb's processing, not the study's, gives the V and J calls here. The sample profile shows 550,000 to 700,000 distinct CDR3 sequences; approximately 15% of them were found once. About 8.1% of the sample comes from the top ten.

The sample taken for sequencing was PBMCs or a T cell subset sorted from them (not recorded which). The clonotype comes from an adult woman who had mild COVID-19 (a few samples of this study predate the infection). The sample titles of this study are shuffled in the database, so cell type and time point are left out; the donor was told from shared clones. The chain couples TRBV7-2 to TRBJ2-4, with the D assignment possibly TRBD1 or TRBD2, given 5 matching bases for each. CDR3 loop: CASSFDGTLNIQYF. The nucleotides are TGTGCCAGCAGCTTTGACGGGACCTTAAACATTCAGTACTTC.